A selection of T cell receptor beta chains follows, all from one sample in a study of shared clonotypes between healthy human individuals. Sequencing used immunoSEQ multiplex PCR; TCRdb keeps in-frame clones, though not all of them. The table shows hundreds of thousands of clones, with 96% occurring only once. The specimen sequenced was naive CD8+ T cells sorted from blood. The receptors stem from a woman aged 25-40 years in good health. CDR3s include the opening cysteine and the closing phenylalanine or tryptophan. Fields, in order: clone size, D gene, V gene, J gene, CDR3 protein, CDR3 DNA. A D gene is named only where the DNA matches it firmly. Clone size is stated in some rows and not others, as once, few, many or a class when expanded.

abundance: -; d_gene: -; v_gene: TRBV6-5; j_gene: TRBJ2-2; CDR3aa: CASSYSRAGELFF; CDR3nt: TGTGCCAGCAGTTACTCGCGGGCTGGGGAGCTGTTTTTT
abundance: -; d_gene: TRBD2; v_gene: TRBV4-2; j_gene: TRBJ2-1; CDR3aa: CASSQEGSTSGIYNEQFF; CDR3nt: TGTGCCAGCAGCCAAGAGGGATCGACTAGCGGGATTTACAATGAGCAGTTCTTC
abundance: -; d_gene: -; v_gene: TRBV27; j_gene: TRBJ2-1; CDR3aa: CASSLGDSYNEQFF; CDR3nt: TGTGCCAGCAGTTTAGGAGATTCCTACAATGAGCAGTTCTTC
abundance: -; d_gene: TRBD1; v_gene: TRBV9; j_gene: TRBJ1-3; CDR3aa: CASSVAQGVRGNTIYF; CDR3nt: TGTGCCAGCAGCGTAGCTCAGGGGGTGAGAGGAAACACCATATATTTT
abundance: -; d_gene: -; v_gene: TRBV2; j_gene: TRBJ2-7; CDR3aa: CASSEALRGISYEQYF; CDR3nt: TGTGCCAGCAGTGAAGCGCTTAGGGGTATATCCTACGAGCAGTACTTC
abundance: -; d_gene: TRBD2; v_gene: TRBV9; j_gene: TRBJ2-3; CDR3aa: CASTEGLAPTDTQYF; CDR3nt: TGTGCCAGCACTGAGGGACTAGCGCCCACAGATACGCAGTATTTT
abundance: -; d_gene: -; v_gene: TRBV27; j_gene: TRBJ1-1; CDR3aa: CASNFNGGDTEAFF; CDR3nt: TGTGCCAGCAATTTTAACGGGGGTGACACTGAAGCTTTCTTT
abundance: -; d_gene: TRBD2; v_gene: TRBV27; j_gene: TRBJ2-1; CDR3aa: CATSGRANNEQFF; CDR3nt: TGTGCAACTAGCGGGAGGGCCAACAATGAGCAGTTCTTC
abundance: -; d_gene: -; v_gene: TRBV12-1; j_gene: TRBJ2-3; CDR3aa: CASSPSRGQASTDTQYF; CDR3nt: TGTGCCAGCAGCCCCTCCAGAGGACAGGCCAGCACAGATACGCAGTATTTT
abundance: -; d_gene: -; v_gene: TRBV7-9; j_gene: TRBJ2-1; CDR3aa: CASSLSMEQFF; CDR3nt: TGTGCCAGCAGCTTATCAATGGAGCAGTTCTTC
abundance: -; d_gene: -; v_gene: TRBV19; j_gene: TRBJ2-7; CDR3aa: CASNHPGNEQYF; CDR3nt: TGTGCCAGTAATCACCCGGGGAACGAGCAGTACTTC
abundance: once; d_gene: -; v_gene: TRBV27; j_gene: TRBJ2-7; CDR3aa: CASSLSGYEQYF; CDR3nt: TGTGCCAGCAGTTTATCTGGTTACGAGCAGTACTTC
abundance: -; d_gene: -; v_gene: TRBV30; j_gene: TRBJ1-5; CDR3aa: CAWSSGVRQPQHF; CDR3nt: TGTGCCTGGAGTAGCGGGGTCCGGCAGCCCCAGCATTTT
abundance: -; d_gene: -; v_gene: TRBV5-1; j_gene: TRBJ1-2; CDR3aa: CASSPSPARDTFSNYGYTF; CDR3nt: TGCGCCAGCAGCCCATCACCAGCACGGGACACTTTCTCCAACTATGGCTACACCTTC
abundance: -; d_gene: TRBD1; v_gene: TRBV6-6; j_gene: TRBJ2-7; CDR3aa: CASSPLGQPYEQYF; CDR3nt: TGTGCCAGCAGTCCCTTGGGACAGCCCTACGAGCAGTACTTC
abundance: -; d_gene: -; v_gene: TRBV6-5; j_gene: TRBJ2-2; CDR3aa: CASRILAFGPGELFF; CDR3nt: TGTGCCAGCAGGATACTAGCTTTTGGTCCCGGGGAGCTGTTTTTT
abundance: -; d_gene: -; v_gene: TRBV28; j_gene: TRBJ1-4; CDR3aa: CASSYLGGRATNEKLFF; CDR3nt: TGTGCCAGCAGTTACCTTGGGGGGAGAGCAACTAATGAAAAACTGTTTTTT
abundance: once; d_gene: -; v_gene: TRBV6-1; j_gene: TRBJ2-7; CDR3aa: CASTETQGYYEQYF; CDR3nt: TGTGCCAGCACCGAAACGCAGGGCTACTACGAGCAGTACTTC
abundance: -; d_gene: -; v_gene: TRBV28; j_gene: TRBJ1-3; CDR3aa: CASSLLGSSGNTIYF; CDR3nt: TGTGCCAGCAGTTTATTGGGAAGCTCTGGAAACACCATATATTTT
abundance: -; d_gene: -; v_gene: TRBV28; j_gene: TRBJ2-2; CDR3aa: CASSFRPGSETGELFF; CDR3nt: TGTGCCAGCAGTTTCCGTCCGGGGTCGGAGACCGGGGAGCTGTTTTTT
abundance: -; d_gene: -; v_gene: TRBV27; j_gene: TRBJ1-5; CDR3aa: CASSWNGDLNQPQHF; CDR3nt: TGTGCCAGCAGTTGGAACGGAGACCTTAATCAGCCCCAGCATTTT
abundance: -; d_gene: -; v_gene: TRBV7-9; j_gene: TRBJ1-4; CDR3aa: CASSLPTEKLFF; CDR3nt: TGTGCCAGCAGCTTACCAACTGAAAAACTGTTTTTT
abundance: -; d_gene: TRBD2; v_gene: TRBV14; j_gene: TRBJ2-2; CDR3aa: CASSQKIAGGRTGELFF; CDR3nt: TGTGCCAGCAGCCAGAAAATAGCGGGAGGGCGAACCGGGGAGCTGTTTTTT
abundance: -; d_gene: -; v_gene: TRBV28; j_gene: TRBJ2-1; CDR3aa: CASSLWEGLDNEQFF; CDR3nt: TGTGCCAGCAGTTTATGGGAGGGCCTCGACAATGAGCAGTTCTTC
abundance: -; d_gene: TRBD2; v_gene: TRBV19; j_gene: TRBJ2-2; CDR3aa: CASSMLSASGGIMGGELFF; CDR3nt: TGTGCCAGTAGTATGCTCTCTGCTAGCGGGGGAATAATGGGCGGGGAGCTGTTTTTT
abundance: -; d_gene: TRBD2; v_gene: TRBV5-5; j_gene: TRBJ2-7; CDR3aa: CASSPRTSGTDEQYF; CDR3nt: TGTGCCAGCAGCCCTCGGACTAGCGGGACCGACGAGCAGTACTTC
abundance: -; d_gene: TRBD1; v_gene: TRBV11-2; j_gene: TRBJ1-2; CDR3aa: CASRTGVYGYTF; CDR3nt: TGTGCCAGCAGGACAGGGGTGTATGGCTACACCTTC
abundance: -; d_gene: -; v_gene: TRBV6-5; j_gene: TRBJ1-1; CDR3aa: CATSGNTEAFF; CDR3nt: TGTGCCACCTCGGGTAACACTGAAGCTTTCTTT
abundance: -; d_gene: -; v_gene: TRBV30; j_gene: TRBJ2-3; CDR3aa: CAWSVLSTDTQYF; CDR3nt: TGTGCCTGGAGTGTGCTCAGCACAGATACGCAGTATTTT
abundance: -; d_gene: -; v_gene: TRBV5-5; j_gene: TRBJ2-7; CDR3aa: CASSLATGFEQHF; CDR3nt: TGTGCCAGCAGCTTGGCTACCGGGTTTGAGCAGCACTTC
abundance: -; d_gene: -; v_gene: TRBV2; j_gene: TRBJ1-5; CDR3aa: CASRLGTPGGNQPQHF; CDR3nt: TGTGCCAGCAGATTAGGGACTCCTGGGGGCAATCAGCCCCAGCATTTT
abundance: once; d_gene: TRBD2; v_gene: TRBV5-1; j_gene: TRBJ2-1; CDR3aa: CASSLAGTSNEQFF; CDR3nt: TGCGCCAGCAGCTTGGCAGGGACTAGCAATGAGCAGTTCTTC
abundance: -; d_gene: -; v_gene: TRBV27; j_gene: TRBJ1-4; CDR3aa: CASSLSTGHAWIEKLFF; CDR3nt: TGTGCCAGCAGTTTATCCACGGGCCATGCCTGGATTGAAAAACTGTTTTTT
abundance: once; d_gene: -; v_gene: TRBV9; j_gene: TRBJ2-5; CDR3aa: CASSVGLNRSETQYF; CDR3nt: TGTGCCAGCAGCGTGGGGCTTAATCGGTCAGAGACCCAGTACTTC
abundance: -; d_gene: -; v_gene: TRBV13; j_gene: TRBJ2-7; CDR3aa: CASSLNYWEQYF; CDR3nt: TGTGCCAGCAGCTTAAACTATTGGGAGCAGTACTTC
abundance: -; d_gene: -; v_gene: TRBV7-9; j_gene: TRBJ1-1; CDR3aa: CASSFQGSRDTEAFF; CDR3nt: TGTGCCAGCAGCTTTCAGGGGAGTAGGGACACTGAAGCTTTCTTT
abundance: -; d_gene: -; v_gene: TRBV19; j_gene: TRBJ1-1; CDR3aa: CASSNFIPEAFF; CDR3nt: TGTGCCAGTAGTAATTTCATTCCTGAAGCTTTCTTT
abundance: -; d_gene: TRBD1; v_gene: TRBV6-1; j_gene: TRBJ1-2; CDR3aa: CASSEGWDRIYGYTF; CDR3nt: TGTGCCAGCAGTGAAGGGTGGGACAGAATCTATGGCTACACCTTC
abundance: -; d_gene: -; v_gene: TRBV6-5; j_gene: TRBJ2-1; CDR3aa: CASSSPTGYNEQFF; CDR3nt: TGTGCCAGCAGTTCTCCGACAGGCTACAATGAGCAGTTCTTC
abundance: few; d_gene: -; v_gene: TRBV2; j_gene: TRBJ1-2; CDR3aa: CARKTGHGYTF; CDR3nt: TGTGCCAGGAAAACAGGTCATGGCTACACCTTC
abundance: -; d_gene: -; v_gene: TRBV6-4; j_gene: TRBJ1-4; CDR3aa: CASHLGAGEKLFF; CDR3nt: TGTGCCAGCCATCTGGGGGCGGGTGAAAAACTGTTTTTT
abundance: -; d_gene: TRBD1; v_gene: TRBV9; j_gene: TRBJ1-5; CDR3aa: CASSGGQGAQWPQHF; CDR3nt: TGTGCCAGCAGCGGGGGACAGGGGGCTCAATGGCCCCAGCATTTT
abundance: -; d_gene: -; v_gene: TRBV28; j_gene: TRBJ2-1; CDR3aa: CASSLASDGGRDEQFF; CDR3nt: TGTGCCAGCAGTCTGGCCTCAGACGGGGGTAGGGATGAGCAGTTCTTC
abundance: -; d_gene: -; v_gene: TRBV6-5; j_gene: TRBJ1-2; CDR3aa: CASSQDRTYGYTF; CDR3nt: TGTGCCAGCAGCCAAGACAGGACCTATGGCTACACCTTC
abundance: once; d_gene: -; v_gene: TRBV7-2; j_gene: TRBJ2-7; CDR3aa: CASSQVTASSYEQYF; CDR3nt: TGTGCCAGCAGCCAAGTTACAGCTAGCTCCTACGAGCAGTACTTC
abundance: once; d_gene: -; v_gene: TRBV10-2; j_gene: TRBJ2-2; CDR3aa: CASNPFLGDTGELFF; CDR3nt: TGCGCCAGCAACCCATTTTTAGGGGACACCGGGGAGCTGTTTTTT
abundance: -; d_gene: -; v_gene: TRBV5-6; j_gene: TRBJ2-7; CDR3aa: CASSLEAGPGEQYF; CDR3nt: TGTGCCAGCAGCTTGGAGGCAGGGCCGGGCGAGCAGTACTTC
abundance: -; d_gene: TRBD2; v_gene: TRBV27; j_gene: TRBJ2-3; CDR3aa: CATTTGTSGTDTQYF; CDR3nt: TGTGCCACCACGACTGGGACTAGCGGCACAGATACGCAGTATTTT
abundance: -; d_gene: TRBD1; v_gene: TRBV5-1; j_gene: TRBJ1-3; CDR3aa: CASSLADRGPEGPGNTIYF; CDR3nt: TGCGCCAGCAGCTTGGCCGACAGGGGGCCGGAGGGACCTGGAAACACCATATATTTT
abundance: -; d_gene: -; v_gene: TRBV5-1; j_gene: TRBJ1-1; CDR3aa: CASTATGENTEAFF; CDR3nt: TGCGCCAGCACAGCGACAGGCGAGAACACTGAAGCTTTCTTT
abundance: -; d_gene: -; v_gene: TRBV9; j_gene: TRBJ1-4; CDR3aa: CASSSGGGLGEKLFF; CDR3nt: TGTGCCAGCAGCTCAGGTGGAGGCTTAGGGGAAAAACTGTTTTTT
abundance: -; d_gene: -; v_gene: TRBV4-1; j_gene: TRBJ1-1; CDR3aa: CASSQAGRYTEAFF; CDR3nt: TGCGCCAGCAGCCAAGCAGGACGGTACACTGAAGCTTTCTTT
abundance: -; d_gene: -; v_gene: TRBV27; j_gene: TRBJ2-7; CDR3aa: CASSFGRAPYEQYF; CDR3nt: TGTGCCAGCAGTTTTGGCAGGGCCCCCTACGAGCAGTACTTC
abundance: -; d_gene: TRBD2; v_gene: TRBV28; j_gene: TRBJ2-1; CDR3aa: CASSSRPQREKRNEQFF; CDR3nt: TGTGCCAGCAGTTCCCGGCCGCAGCGGGAGAAGAGGAATGAGCAGTTCTTC
abundance: -; d_gene: TRBD1; v_gene: TRBV2; j_gene: TRBJ2-2; CDR3aa: CASRTGSVSEELFF; CDR3nt: TGTGCCAGCAGGACAGGGTCGGTGTCGGAGGAGCTGTTTTTT